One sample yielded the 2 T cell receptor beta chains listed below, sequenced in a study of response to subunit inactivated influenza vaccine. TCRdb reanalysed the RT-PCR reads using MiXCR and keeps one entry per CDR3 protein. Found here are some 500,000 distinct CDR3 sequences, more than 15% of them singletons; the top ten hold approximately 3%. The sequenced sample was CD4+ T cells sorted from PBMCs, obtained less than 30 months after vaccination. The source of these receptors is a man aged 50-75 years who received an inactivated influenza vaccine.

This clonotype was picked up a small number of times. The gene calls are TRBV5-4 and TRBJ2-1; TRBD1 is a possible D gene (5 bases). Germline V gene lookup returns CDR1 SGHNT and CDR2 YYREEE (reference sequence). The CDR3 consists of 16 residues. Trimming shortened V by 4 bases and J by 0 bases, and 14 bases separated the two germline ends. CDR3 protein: CASSANRYTSYNEQFF. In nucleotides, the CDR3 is TGTGCCAGCAGCGCAAACAGGTATACCTCCTACAATGAGCAGTTCTTC. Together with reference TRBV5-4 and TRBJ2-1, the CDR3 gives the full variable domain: ETGVTQSPTHLIKTRGQQVTLRCSSQSGHNTVSWYQQALGQGPQFIFQYYREEENGRGNFPPRFSGLQFPNYSSELNVNALELDDSALYLCASSANRYTSYNEQFFGPGTRLTVL.

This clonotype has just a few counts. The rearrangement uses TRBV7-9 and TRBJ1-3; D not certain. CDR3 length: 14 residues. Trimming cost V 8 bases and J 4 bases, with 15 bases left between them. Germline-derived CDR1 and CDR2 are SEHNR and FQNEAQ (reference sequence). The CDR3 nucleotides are TGTGCCAGCCAAACCGGAAATGTAGGAAACACCATATATTTT. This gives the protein CASQTGNVGNTIYF.